This T cell receptor beta chain appears in the sequencing data of a study of blood T cell repertoires in COVID-19 (dated by TCRdb to the early 2020s). Regarding the research as a whole: Collaborator samples came from the United States, Italy and Spain and covered acute and convalescent phases of COVID-19. The prospective study material was composed of cDNA or gDNA derived from T cells, B-cell-depleted T cells, or PBMCs. Deeply sampled blood TCRbeta repertoires from subjects exposed to, actively infected with, or recovered from COVID-19 were included in the dataset. The repertoires were released in a freely available public database intended as a resource for research on the immune response to SARS-CoV-2. The samples were drawn from two sources: the first 160 participants of the ongoing ImmuneRACE study, and 950 to 1,500 subjects contributed by 6 global collaborators. A de-identified subject ID, COVID-19 status, age in years and sex were almost always included in the sample metadata. Where HLA class I and class II types were available, the types were taken from metadata supplied by the sample provider, not from assay-based typing. Results the study describes overall, beyond this receptor: The quantity of clinical and demographic metadata differed by source and by participant and was supplied without curation.

TCRbeta CDR3 regions were amplified from genomic DNA by means of the immunoSEQ Assay, a bias-controlled multiplex PCR. As for the authors' bioinformatics: Within the assay, amplification of reference gene primers was used to estimate how many nucleated cells each sample contained. Sequence reads were collapsed and filtered to measure the absolute abundance of every unique TCRbeta CDR3 rearrangement. For each sample, productive Simpson clonality was calculated as the square root of Simpson's diversity index over productive rearrangements. TCRdb took over this immuneACCESS table, retaining in-frame rearrangements with V and J assigned. Such tables are incomplete; in checked studies, under half of the missing clones stem from an unresolved V gene, and the remainder is unexplained. V and J calls and clone size follow that table, whereas D and trimming were derived from the DNA. The sample profile shows about 490,000 clones; 80% to 90% of them were found once. Jointly, the top ten make up 3.2% of the sample.

The collaborating institutions used their own protocols to collect whole blood in K2EDTA tubes. For TCRbeta analysis, collaborators shipped samples in one of three forms: frozen whole blood, isolated PBMCs, or DNA extracted from either of those sample types. The CDR3, cysteine through phenylalanine, is 15 amino acids long. The CDR3 DNA has 45 bases and is translated from base 1. Cut back by 3 bases and 4 bases, the V and J ends lie 15 bases apart. The CDR1 and CDR2 encoded by the germline V gene (reference sequence) are LNHDA and SQIVND. Worth noting for this clone: Which antigen it targets is not known. Base-call qualities are not available, and no considerably larger clone is one nucleotide away.

The source of this sequence is a human donor in a cohort sampled during active COVID-19. The source material was peripheral blood. The chain links TRBV19 with TRBJ1-2; the best D guess is TRBD1, with 6 bases matching. The CDR3 here reads CASSIQGTSAYGYTF. The DNA is as follows: TGTGCCAGTAGTATCCAGGGGACAAGCGCCTATGGCTACACCTTC.